Presented here are 4 T cell receptor beta chains from one specimen sequenced in a study of T cell responses to AZD1222 COVID-19 vaccine. The data were produced by immunoSEQ multiplex PCR, yet TCRdb's version contains in-frame clones alone and is incomplete. This table has over 70,000 clones, around 90% appearing once. The sequencing here drew on peripheral blood, taken on day 0 of AZD1222 vaccination. These receptor sequences come from an adult in good health.

The J gene is TRBJ2-7, the V gene TRBV11-1; D is unclear. Trimming cost V 5 bases and J 0 bases, with 5 bases left between them. The CDR3 runs 12 residues. In germline, CDR1 is SGHAT, CDR2 FQDESV (reference sequence). In nucleotides, the CDR3 is TGTGCCAGCAGCCCAAGCTCCTACGAGCAGTACTTC. This encodes CASSPSSYEQYF.

This chain uses TRBV5-1 with TRBJ2-3; TRBD1 agrees at 12 bases. Trimming at V came to 1 base and at J to 6 bases, leaving 3 bases not matched to a gene. The CDR3 consists of 15 residues. Germline lookup yields CDR1 SGHRS and CDR2 YFSETQ. Here the CDR3 DNA reads TGCGCCAGCAGCTTGTGGGACAGGGGGCATGATACGCAGTATTTT. Translated, it gives CASSLWDRGHDTQYF.

The chain has TRBV28 and TRBJ2-3, with D uncertain. Between the trimmed V and J ends, which lost 3 bases and 4 bases, there was a span of 11 bases. Per germline, CDR1 MDHEN and CDR2 SYDVKM. This CDR3 comprises 14 residues. The CDR3 spells CASSLIPLPDTQYF. In DNA form, the CDR3 reads TGTGCCAGCAGTTTGATCCCCCTTCCAGATACGCAGTATTTT.

The V call is TRBV5-1, the J call TRBJ2-7; D remains ambiguous. There are 13 residues in the CDR3. V was trimmed by 0 bases and J by 7 bases, leaving 11 bases between them. CDR1 is SGHRS and CDR2 is YFSETQ in the germline V gene. CDR3 bases: TGCGCCAGCAGCTTGGTGTTGGACGTGGAGCAGTACTTC. As protein: CASSLVLDVEQYF.